The rows below give T cell receptor beta chains drawn from one sample of a study of shared clonotypes between healthy human individuals. Sequencing used immunoSEQ multiplex PCR; TCRdb keeps in-frame clones, though not all of them. The table records about 2,100,000 clones, about 92% of them present only once. Sequencing was done on a sample of naive CD8+ T cells from PBMCs. The source of these receptors is a young man in good health. Some clones in this sample may be carry-over from other donors' samples. The CDR3 runs from the conserved cysteine through the conserved F or W. Fields, in order: clone size, D gene, J gene, V gene, CDR3 protein, CDR3 DNA. A D gene is named only where the DNA matches it firmly. Where a row states a size, it is once, few, many or the class of an expanded clone; other rows omit it.

size: .
D: .
J: TRBJ2-1
V: TRBV7-8
CDR3: CASSPRGSVEGNEQFF
DNA: TGTGCCAGCAGCCCGAGGGGCTCCGTGGAGGGCAATGAGCAGTTCTTC

size: .
D: TRBD1
J: TRBJ2-3
V: TRBV4-1
CDR3: CASSQDPGTVSTDTQYF
DNA: TGCGCCAGCAGCCAAGACCCCGGGACAGTTAGCACAGATACGCAGTATTTT

size: .
D: .
J: TRBJ1-2
V: TRBV9
CDR3: CASSVEGGPGYTF
DNA: TGTGCCAGCAGCGTTGAGGGGGGTCCCGGCTACACCTTC

size: .
D: .
J: TRBJ2-6
V: TRBV29-1
CDR3: CSVLAANVLTF
DNA: TGCAGCGTTCTCGCTGCCAACGTCCTGACTTTC

size: .
D: TRBD1
J: TRBJ1-5
V: TRBV28
CDR3: CASSFPPGQGSRSNQPQHF
DNA: TGTGCCAGCAGTTTCCCGCCGGGACAGGGGTCTCGAAGCAATCAGCCCCAGCATTTT

size: .
D: TRBD2
J: TRBJ2-1
V: TRBV15
CDR3: CATSRAWREGHNEQFF
DNA: TGTGCCACCAGCAGAGCCTGGCGGGAGGGCCACAATGAGCAGTTCTTC

size: .
D: .
J: TRBJ2-7
V: TRBV9
CDR3: CASSVYGQGSAYEQYF
DNA: TGTGCCAGCAGCGTATATGGTCAGGGGTCGGCCTACGAGCAGTACTTC

size: .
D: TRBD1
J: TRBJ1-5
V: TRBV4-1
CDR3: CASRRPGTGDNQPQHF
DNA: TGCGCCAGCAGACGTCCCGGGACAGGGGATAATCAGCCCCAGCATTTT

size: .
D: TRBD1
J: TRBJ1-1
V: TRBV7-9
CDR3: CASGAGGYTEAFF
DNA: TGTGCCAGCGGGGCAGGGGGGTACACTGAAGCTTTCTTT

size: .
D: .
J: TRBJ1-3
V: TRBV6-6
CDR3: CASTFFAAGAGNTIYF
DNA: TGTGCCAGCACCTTTTTTGCCGCAGGGGCTGGAAACACCATATATTTT

size: .
D: .
J: TRBJ2-7
V: TRBV6-1
CDR3: CASSRRLPPYEQYF
DNA: TGTGCCAGCAGTAGAAGGTTACCACCCTACGAGCAGTACTTC

size: .
D: .
J: TRBJ2-7
V: TRBV29-1
CDR3: CSVEVSYEQYF
DNA: TGCAGCGTGGAGGTTTCCTACGAGCAGTACTTC

size: .
D: .
J: TRBJ2-7
V: TRBV27
CDR3: CASSATSRGPPYEQYF
DNA: TGTGCCAGCAGTGCCACATCTAGAGGACCCCCCTACGAGCAGTACTTC

size: .
D: TRBD2
J: TRBJ2-1
V: TRBV4-3
CDR3: CASSQDSGLAGGRFF
DNA: TGCGCCAGCAGCCAAGATTCGGGACTAGCGGGAGGCCGGTTCTTC

size: .
D: TRBD1
J: TRBJ1-2
V: TRBV4-1
CDR3: CASSSPGTAYGYTF
DNA: TGCGCCAGCAGCTCACCCGGGACAGCCTATGGCTACACCTTC

size: .
D: .
J: TRBJ1-1
V: TRBV15
CDR3: CATSPRKRGRDTEAFF
DNA: TGTGCCACCAGCCCCCGGAAGAGGGGGAGAGACACTGAAGCTTTCTTT

size: .
D: .
J: TRBJ2-1
V: TRBV5-1
CDR3: CASSGSRISPYNEQFF
DNA: TGCGCCAGCAGCGGGTCCCGTATTAGCCCCTACAATGAGCAGTTCTTC

size: .
D: .
J: TRBJ1-4
V: TRBV4-1
CDR3: CASSQLTGSNEKLFF
DNA: TGCGCCAGCAGCCAATTAACAGGGTCTAATGAAAAACTGTTTTTT

size: .
D: .
J: TRBJ1-1
V: TRBV5-4
CDR3: CASSRGGMNTEAFF
DNA: TGTGCCAGCAGCCGGGGGGGCATGAACACTGAAGCTTTCTTT

size: once
D: .
J: TRBJ2-7
V: TRBV13
CDR3: CASSSRTDSYEQYF
DNA: TGTGCCAGCAGCTCGAGGACAGACTCCTACGAGCAGTACTTC

size: once
D: TRBD2
J: TRBJ2-1
V: TRBV6-5
CDR3: CASRLRDYLYNEQFF
DNA: TGTGCCAGCAGGCTCCGGGACTACCTCTACAATGAGCAGTTCTTC

size: .
D: .
J: TRBJ2-1
V: TRBV9
CDR3: CASSGPGLDYNEQFF
DNA: TGTGCCAGCAGCGGACCAGGGTTAGACTACAATGAGCAGTTCTTC

size: .
D: .
J: TRBJ2-2
V: TRBV19
CDR3: CASSPRPGDPNTGELFF
DNA: TGTGCCAGTAGTCCCCGGCCAGGGGACCCTAACACCGGGGAGCTGTTTTTT

size: .
D: .
J: TRBJ2-7
V: TRBV19
CDR3: CASSIRAGQYSYEQYF
DNA: TGTGCCAGTAGTATTCGGGCGGGGCAGTACTCCTACGAGCAGTACTTC

size: .
D: .
J: TRBJ2-3
V: TRBV9
CDR3: CASSPREDTQYF
DNA: TGTGCCAGCAGCCCACGGGAAGATACGCAGTATTTT

size: .
D: .
J: TRBJ2-5
V: TRBV5-6
CDR3: CASSLDIRGLLETQYF
DNA: TGTGCCAGCAGCTTGGATATCAGGGGCTTGCTGGAGACCCAGTACTTC

size: .
D: TRBD1
J: TRBJ2-7
V: TRBV7-8
CDR3: CASSPSGQGIYEQYF
DNA: TGTGCCAGCAGCCCCTCGGGACAGGGGATCTACGAGCAGTACTTC

size: .
D: .
J: TRBJ2-1
V: TRBV29-1
CDR3: CSVEDPGDGYNEQFF
DNA: TGCAGCGTTGAAGATCCAGGGGACGGCTACAATGAGCAGTTCTTC

size: .
D: .
J: TRBJ1-2
V: TRBV10-2
CDR3: CASSESRSGYYGYTF
DNA: TGCGCCAGCAGTGAGTCACGATCAGGCTACTATGGCTACACCTTC

size: .
D: .
J: TRBJ1-1
V: TRBV6-6
CDR3: CASSWGQNTEAFF
DNA: TGTGCCAGCAGTTGGGGGCAGAACACTGAAGCTTTCTTT

size: .
D: TRBD2
J: TRBJ2-3
V: TRBV5-6
CDR3: CASSGGLAGGLTDTQYF
DNA: TGTGCCAGCAGCGGGGGACTAGCGGGAGGCCTCACAGATACGCAGTATTTT

size: .
D: .
J: TRBJ2-7
V: TRBV5-1
CDR3: CASSLSRLFSYEQYF
DNA: TGCGCCAGCAGCTTGTCTAGACTCTTCTCCTACGAGCAGTACTTC

size: .
D: .
J: TRBJ1-5
V: TRBV21-1
CDR3: CASRKTSQGNQPQHF
DNA: TGTGCCAGCAGAAAGACCTCACAGGGTAATCAGCCCCAGCATTTT

size: once
D: .
J: TRBJ2-1
V: TRBV30
CDR3: CAWSVGRGPYNEQFF
DNA: TGTGCCTGGAGTGTAGGCCGCGGGCCATACAATGAGCAGTTCTTC

size: .
D: .
J: TRBJ2-1
V: TRBV29-1
CDR3: CSVVSRAPNEQFF
DNA: TGCAGCGTTGTTTCAAGGGCCCCCAATGAGCAGTTCTTC

size: once
D: .
J: TRBJ1-3
V: TRBV27
CDR3: CASQDLTGTQTGNTIYF
DNA: TGTGCCAGCCAAGACTTAACAGGGACCCAGACTGGAAACACCATATATTTT

size: .
D: .
J: TRBJ2-5
V: TRBV11-2
CDR3: CASSPQRYQGTQYF
DNA: TGTGCCAGCAGCCCCCAGAGGTACCAAGGGACCCAGTACTTC

size: once
D: .
J: TRBJ2-7
V: TRBV27
CDR3: CASSFQTNIRALKYEQYF
DNA: TGTGCCAGCAGTTTCCAGACCAACATCCGTGCCCTTAAATACGAGCAGTACTTC

size: .
D: TRBD2
J: TRBJ2-3
V: TRBV6-4
CDR3: CASSESGSPTDTQYF
DNA: TGTGCCAGCAGCGAGAGCGGGAGCCCCACAGATACGCAGTATTTT

size: .
D: TRBD1
J: TRBJ2-3
V: TRBV19
CDR3: CASSSQPRGTDTQYF
DNA: TGTGCCAGTAGTTCCCAGCCCAGGGGGACAGATACGCAGTATTTT

size: .
D: .
J: TRBJ2-7
V: TRBV4-3
CDR3: CASSQETDPLYEQYF
DNA: TGCGCCAGCAGCCAAGAAACAGACCCCCTGTACGAGCAGTACTTC

size: few
D: .
J: TRBJ1-2
V: TRBV30
CDR3: CAWTEGGGYTF
DNA: TGTGCCTGGACTGAGGGAGGTGGCTACACCTTC

size: .
D: .
J: TRBJ2-7
V: TRBV7-2
CDR3: CASSSRTESYEQYF
DNA: TGTGCCAGCAGCTCTAGGACCGAAAGCTACGAGCAGTACTTC

size: .
D: TRBD1
J: TRBJ1-2
V: TRBV11-2
CDR3: CASSFLTGALGYTF
DNA: TGTGCCAGCAGCTTTTTGACAGGGGCTTTGGGCTACACCTTC

size: few
D: .
J: TRBJ1-1
V: TRBV9
CDR3: CASSPTGLNTEAFF
DNA: TGTGCCAGCAGCCCAACAGGCTTGAACACTGAAGCTTTCTTT

size: .
D: TRBD1
J: TRBJ2-7
V: TRBV9
CDR3: CASSGSQTGVHEQYF
DNA: TGTGCCAGCAGCGGGTCCCAAACAGGGGTCCACGAGCAGTACTTC

size: few
D: .
J: TRBJ2-1
V: TRBV4-2
CDR3: CASSQRSSYNEQFF
DNA: TGTGCCAGCAGCCAACGCAGCTCCTACAATGAGCAGTTCTTC

size: .
D: TRBD1
J: TRBJ2-1
V: TRBV4-1
CDR3: CASSQVHADRGNEQFF
DNA: TGCGCCAGCAGCCAAGTTCATGCGGACAGGGGCAATGAGCAGTTCTTC